This entry concerns a single TCR beta chain. Antigen unknown. The data originate from a study of cytomegalovirus exposure and HLA in healthy donors. Sampled while nominally healthy, donors likely had unrecorded immune exposures. The PCR contained 60 Vbeta and 13 Jbeta primers. Libraries were prepared by immunoSEQ multiplex PCR; TCRdb keeps only in-frame clonotypes and omits some of them. The profile shows 150,000 to 190,000 clones, 70% to 90% of them singletons. V shed 0 bases and J 6 bases; nucleotides not matched to a gene: 8. CDR3 length: 16 amino acids. Looked up from germline, CDR1 is SGHNT and CDR2 is YYREEE (reference sequence). General study points: Analysis performed later found 16,951 TCR beta sequences associated with HLA alleles at 0.05 false discovery rate. The authors enumerated roughly 180 TCR beta chains as linked to cytomegalovirus.

The specimen sequenced was PBMCs. The receptor's source is a woman between 18 and 30 years old in good health and CMV-seronegative. The V call is TRBV5-4, the J call TRBJ2-3, with 9 bases that match TRBD1. The CDR3 loop reads CASSLGGTGFGDTQYF. CDR3 nucleotides: TGTGCCAGCAGCTTGGGGGGGACAGGGTTCGGGGATACGCAGTATTTT.